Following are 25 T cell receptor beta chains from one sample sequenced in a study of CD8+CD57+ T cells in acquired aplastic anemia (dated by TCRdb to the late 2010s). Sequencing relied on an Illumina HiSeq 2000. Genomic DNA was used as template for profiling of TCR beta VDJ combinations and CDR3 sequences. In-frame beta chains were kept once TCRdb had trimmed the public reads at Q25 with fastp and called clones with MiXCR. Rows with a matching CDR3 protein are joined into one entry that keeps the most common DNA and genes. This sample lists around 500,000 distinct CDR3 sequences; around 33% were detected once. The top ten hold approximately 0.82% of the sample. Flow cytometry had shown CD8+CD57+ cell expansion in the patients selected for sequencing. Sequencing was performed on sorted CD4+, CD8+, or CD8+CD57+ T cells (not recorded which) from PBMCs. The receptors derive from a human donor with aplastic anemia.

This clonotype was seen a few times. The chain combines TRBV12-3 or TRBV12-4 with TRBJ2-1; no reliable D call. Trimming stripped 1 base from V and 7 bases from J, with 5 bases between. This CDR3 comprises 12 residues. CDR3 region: CASSLGSNEQFF. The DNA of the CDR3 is TGTGCCAGCAGTTTAGGCAGTAATGAGCAGTTCTTC.

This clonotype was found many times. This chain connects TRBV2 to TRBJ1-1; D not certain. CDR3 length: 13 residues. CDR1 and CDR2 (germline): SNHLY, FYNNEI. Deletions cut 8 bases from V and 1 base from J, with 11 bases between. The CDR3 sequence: CASGVDSNTEAFF. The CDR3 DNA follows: TGTGCCAGCGGGGTGGATTCGAACACTGAAGCTTTCTTT. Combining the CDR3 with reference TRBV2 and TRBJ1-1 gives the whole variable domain EPEVTQTPSHQVTQMGQEVILRCVPISNHLYFYWYRQILGQKVEFLVSFYNNEISEKSEIFDDQFSVERPDGSNFTLKIRSTKLEDSAMYFCASGVDSNTEAFFGQGTRLTVV.

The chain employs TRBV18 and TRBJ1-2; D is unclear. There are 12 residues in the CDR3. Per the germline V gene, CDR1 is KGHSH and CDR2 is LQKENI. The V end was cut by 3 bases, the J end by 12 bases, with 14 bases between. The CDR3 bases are TGTGCCAGCTCACCGGAGGCCACGGGAAACACCTTC. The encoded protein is CASSPEATGNTF.

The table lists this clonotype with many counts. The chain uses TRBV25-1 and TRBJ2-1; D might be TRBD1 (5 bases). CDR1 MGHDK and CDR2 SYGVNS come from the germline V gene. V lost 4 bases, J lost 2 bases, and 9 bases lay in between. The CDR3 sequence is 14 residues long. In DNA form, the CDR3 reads TGTGCCAGCAGTGGCAGGGTACCCTACAATGAGCAGTTCTTC. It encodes CASSGRVPYNEQFF.

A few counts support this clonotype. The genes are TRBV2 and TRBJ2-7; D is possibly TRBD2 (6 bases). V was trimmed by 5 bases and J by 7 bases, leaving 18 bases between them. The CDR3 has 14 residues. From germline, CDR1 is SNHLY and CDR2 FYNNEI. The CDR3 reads CASSYPGLKREQYF. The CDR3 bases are TGTGCCAGCAGTTACCCGGGACTTAAGAGGGAGCAGTACTTC.

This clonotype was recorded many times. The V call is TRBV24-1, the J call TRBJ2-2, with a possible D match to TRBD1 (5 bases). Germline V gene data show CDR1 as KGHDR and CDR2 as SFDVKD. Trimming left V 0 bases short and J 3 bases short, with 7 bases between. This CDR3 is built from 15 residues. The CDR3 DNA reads TGTGCCACCAGTGATTTGCAGACAGACACCGGGGAGCTGTTTTTT. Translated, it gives CATSDLQTDTGELFF.

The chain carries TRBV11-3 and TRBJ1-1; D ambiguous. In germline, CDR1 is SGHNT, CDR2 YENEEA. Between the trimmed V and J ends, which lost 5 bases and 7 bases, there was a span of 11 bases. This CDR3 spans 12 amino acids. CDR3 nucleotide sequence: TGTGCCAGCAGCCTGGAACGGGATGAAGCTTTCTTT. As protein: CASSLERDEAFF.

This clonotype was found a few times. The CDR3 nucleotides read TGTGCCAGCAGTGCCGGGACAGGCTCCACTGAAGCTTTCTTT. Its translation: CASSAGTGSTEAFF. The rearrangement joins TRBV6-1 to TRBJ1-1; 8 bases map to TRBD1. CDR3 length: 14 amino acids. From germline, CDR1 is MNHNS and CDR2 SASEGT. Trimming took 4 bases from V and 4 from J; bases not matched to a gene: 5.

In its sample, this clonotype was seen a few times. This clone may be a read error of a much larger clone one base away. The CDR3 bases are TGTGCCAGCGGCCAGACGAGTGGAAACACCATATATTTT. Residues: CASGQTSGNTIYF. J is TRBJ1-3 and V is TRBV7-9, with no clear D. The V and J ends lost 8 bases and 3 bases respectively, with 11 bases between them. Germline assignment: CDR1 SEHNR and CDR2 FQNEAQ (reference sequence). The CDR3 consists of 13 residues.

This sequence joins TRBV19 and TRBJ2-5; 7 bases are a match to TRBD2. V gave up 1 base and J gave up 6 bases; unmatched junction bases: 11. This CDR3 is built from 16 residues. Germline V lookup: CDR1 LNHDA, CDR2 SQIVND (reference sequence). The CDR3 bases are TGTGCCAGTAGTATAGGGGGGAGCGGGAAAGGGAAGACCCAGTACTTC. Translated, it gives CASSIGGSGKGKTQYF.

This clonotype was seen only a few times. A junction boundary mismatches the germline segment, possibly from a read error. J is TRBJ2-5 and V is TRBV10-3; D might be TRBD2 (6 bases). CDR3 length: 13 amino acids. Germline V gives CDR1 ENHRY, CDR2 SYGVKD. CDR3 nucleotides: TGTGCCAGCAGTGGGGGGTCACAAGAGACCCAGTACTTC. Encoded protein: CASSGGSQETQYF.

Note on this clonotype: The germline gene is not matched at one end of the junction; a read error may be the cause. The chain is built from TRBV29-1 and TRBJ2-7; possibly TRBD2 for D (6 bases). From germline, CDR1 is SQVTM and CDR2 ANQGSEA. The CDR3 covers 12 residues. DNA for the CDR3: TGTGCCTGGAATACGGGACTGGGCGAGCAGTACTTC. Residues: CAWNTGLGEQYF.

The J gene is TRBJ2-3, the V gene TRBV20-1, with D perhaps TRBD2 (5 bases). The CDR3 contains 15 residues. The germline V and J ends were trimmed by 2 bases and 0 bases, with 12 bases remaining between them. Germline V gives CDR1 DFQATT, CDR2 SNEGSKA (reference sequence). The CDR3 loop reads CSARNKRKSTDTQYF. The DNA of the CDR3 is TGCAGTGCTAGAAATAAGCGGAAGAGCACAGATACGCAGTATTTT.

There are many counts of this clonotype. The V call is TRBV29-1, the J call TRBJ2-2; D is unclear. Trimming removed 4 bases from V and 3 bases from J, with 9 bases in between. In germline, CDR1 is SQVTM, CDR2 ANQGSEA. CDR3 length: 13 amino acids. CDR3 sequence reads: CSVVHTYTGELFF. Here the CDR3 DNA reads TGCAGCGTTGTCCACACATACACCGGGGAGCTGTTTTTT.

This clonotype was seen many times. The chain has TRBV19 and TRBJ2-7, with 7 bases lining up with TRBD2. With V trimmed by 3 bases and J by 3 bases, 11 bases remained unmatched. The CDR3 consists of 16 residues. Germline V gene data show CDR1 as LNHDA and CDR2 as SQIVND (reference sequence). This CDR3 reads CASSISSASGFYEQYF. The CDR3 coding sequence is TGTGCCAGTAGTATTTCATCGGCTAGCGGATTCTACGAGCAGTACTTC.

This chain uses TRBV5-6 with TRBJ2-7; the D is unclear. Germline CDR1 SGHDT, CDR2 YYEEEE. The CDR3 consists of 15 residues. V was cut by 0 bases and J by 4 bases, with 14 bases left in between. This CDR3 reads CASSLGHPAEYEQYF. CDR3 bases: TGTGCCAGCAGCTTGGGACACCCAGCAGAATACGAGCAGTACTTC.

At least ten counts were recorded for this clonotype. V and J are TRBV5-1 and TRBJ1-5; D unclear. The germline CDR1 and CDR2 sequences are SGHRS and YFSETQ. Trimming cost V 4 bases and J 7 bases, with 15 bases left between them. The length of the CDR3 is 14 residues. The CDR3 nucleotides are TGCGCCAGCAGCAATGGAGGGCACGGGCAGCCCCAGCATTTT. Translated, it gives CASSNGGHGQPQHF.

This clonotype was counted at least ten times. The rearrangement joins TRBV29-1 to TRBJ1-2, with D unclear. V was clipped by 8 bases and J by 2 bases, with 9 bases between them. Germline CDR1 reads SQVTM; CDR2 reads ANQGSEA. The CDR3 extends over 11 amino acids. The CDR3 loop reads CSISLNYGYTF. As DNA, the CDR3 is TGCAGCATCTCATTAAACTATGGCTACACCTTC.

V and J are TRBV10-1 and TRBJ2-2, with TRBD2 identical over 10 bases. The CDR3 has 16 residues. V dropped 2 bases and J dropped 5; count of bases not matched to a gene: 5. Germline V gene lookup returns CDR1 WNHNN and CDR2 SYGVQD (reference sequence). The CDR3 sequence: CASSETASGSTGELFF. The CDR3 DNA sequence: TGCGCCAGCAGTGAGACGGCTAGCGGGAGTACCGGGGAGCTGTTTTTT.

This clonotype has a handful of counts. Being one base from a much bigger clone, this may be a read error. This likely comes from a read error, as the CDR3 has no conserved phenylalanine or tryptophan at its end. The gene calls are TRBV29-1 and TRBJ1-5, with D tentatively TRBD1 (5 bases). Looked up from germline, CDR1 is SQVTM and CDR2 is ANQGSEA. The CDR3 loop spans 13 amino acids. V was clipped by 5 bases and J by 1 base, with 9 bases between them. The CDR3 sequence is CSVQGMSNQPQHL. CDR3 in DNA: TGCAGCGTTCAGGGTATGAGCAATCAGCCCCAGCATCTT.

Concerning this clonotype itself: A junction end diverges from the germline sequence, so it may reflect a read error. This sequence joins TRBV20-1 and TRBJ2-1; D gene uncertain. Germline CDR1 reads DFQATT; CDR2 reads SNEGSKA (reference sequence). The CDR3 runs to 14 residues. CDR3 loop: CSAREYLPPSEQFF. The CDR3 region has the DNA TGCAGTGCAAGAGAATACCTTCCCCCCAGTGAGCAGTTCTTC.

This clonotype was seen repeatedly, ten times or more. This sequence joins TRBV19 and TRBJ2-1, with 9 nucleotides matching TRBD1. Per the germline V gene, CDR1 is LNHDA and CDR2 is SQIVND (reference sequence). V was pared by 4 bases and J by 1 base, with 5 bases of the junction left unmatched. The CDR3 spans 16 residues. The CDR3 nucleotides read TGTGCCAGTAGTAGTAGGGGACAGGGATCCTACAATGAGCAGTTCTTC. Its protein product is CASSSRGQGSYNEQFF. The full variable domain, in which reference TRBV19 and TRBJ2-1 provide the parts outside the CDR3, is DGGITQSPKYLFRKEGQNVTLSCEQNLNHDAMYWYRQDPGQGLRLIYYSQIVNDFQKGDIAEGYSVSREKKESFPLTVTSAQKNPTAFYLCASSSRGQGSYNEQFFGPGTRLTVL.

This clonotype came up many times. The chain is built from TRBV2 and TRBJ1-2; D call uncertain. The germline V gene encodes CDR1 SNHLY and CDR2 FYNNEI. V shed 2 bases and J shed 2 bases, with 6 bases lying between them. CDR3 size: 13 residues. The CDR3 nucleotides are TGTGCCAGCAGTGAACGGGAGAACTATGGCTACACCTTC. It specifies CASSERENYGYTF. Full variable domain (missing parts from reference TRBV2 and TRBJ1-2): EPEVTQTPSHQVTQMGQEVILRCVPISNHLYFYWYRQILGQKVEFLVSFYNNEISEKSEIFDDQFSVERPDGSNFTLKIRSTKLEDSAMYFCASSERENYGYTFGSGTRLTVV.

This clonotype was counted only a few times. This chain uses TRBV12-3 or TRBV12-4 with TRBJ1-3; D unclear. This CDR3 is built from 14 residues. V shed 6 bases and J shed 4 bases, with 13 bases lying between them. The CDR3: CASRIGPPGNTIYF. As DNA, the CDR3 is TGTGCCAGCAGGATAGGACCGCCGGGAAACACCATATATTTT.

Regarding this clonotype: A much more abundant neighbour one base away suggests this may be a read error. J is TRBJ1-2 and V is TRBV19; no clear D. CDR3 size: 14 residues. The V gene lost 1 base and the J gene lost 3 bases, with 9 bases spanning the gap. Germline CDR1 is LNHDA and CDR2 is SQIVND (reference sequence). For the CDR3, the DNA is TGTGCCAGTAGTATAGCCTGGGGAGACTATGGCTACACCTTC. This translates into CASSIAWGDYGYTF.